The 4 T cell receptor beta chains presented below share a single source sample, sequenced in a study of blood T cell repertoires in COVID-19. Clones were sequenced by immunoSEQ multiplex PCR, and TCRdb holds only the in-frame ones, with some missing. The data contain 360,000 or so clones, nearly 90% of them singletons. Specimen: peripheral blood. All receptors come from a man younger than 35 with active or convalescent COVID-19.

V and J are TRBV7-2 and TRBJ2-3; TRBD2 matches at 8 bases. Germline assignment: CDR1 SGHTA and CDR2 FQGNSA. Losses at the gene ends were 5 bases for V and 2 bases for J; bases not matched to a gene: 6. This CDR3 region has 15 residues. Here the CDR3 reads CASSTVAGITDTQYF. The CDR3 nucleotides are TGTGCCAGCAGCACAGTAGCGGGAATCACAGATACGCAGTATTTT.

The rearrangement joins TRBV19 to TRBJ1-2; D unclear. The CDR3 consists of 13 residues. Germline V lookup: CDR1 LNHDA, CDR2 SQIVND (reference sequence). V was pared by 7 bases and J by 6 bases, with 15 bases between. The CDR3 nucleotides are TGTGCCAGTAAGTGGAGGGCTGGCAATGGCTACACCTTC. Translated: CASKWRAGNGYTF.

This chain connects TRBV6-2 or TRBV6-3 to TRBJ2-3, with D unclear. In germline, CDR1 is MNHEY, CDR2 SVGEGT. CDR3 length: 14 residues. Trimming removed 3 bases from V and 1 base from J, with 8 bases in between. CDR3 in amino acids: CASSYLARTDTQYF. The CDR3 DNA is TGTGCCAGCAGTTATTTGGCACGCACAGATACGCAGTATTTT.

The chain is built from TRBV6-5 and TRBJ2-7; tentative D call: TRBD2 (7 bases). The V and J ends lost 6 bases and 2 bases respectively, with 14 bases between them. Germline-derived CDR1 and CDR2 are MNHEY and SVGAGI. The CDR3 covers 14 residues. The CDR3 loop is CASRLGGRPYEQYF. CDR3 in DNA: TGTGCCAGCAGATTGGGGGGGCGCCCCTACGAGCAGTACTTC.